These T cell receptor beta chains were read from a single sample in a study of beta chain features in type 1 diabetes. TCRdb's copy holds only in-frame clones and misses some; the assay was immunoSEQ multiplex PCR. The repertoire holds a few hundred thousand clones, with over 9% as singletons. The material sequenced was central memory CD4+ T cells from blood. The origin of the receptors is a man younger than 45 with type 1 diabetes. The CDR3 runs from the conserved cysteine through the conserved F or W. The D gene is left open where the match is weak. Clone sizes are given selectively: once, few, many, or a class where the clone is expanded.

cdr3_length	j_call	v_call	d_call	clone_size	cdr3_nt	cdr3_aa
15	TRBJ2-2	TRBV2	TRBD2	.	TGTGCCAGCAGTGTCGGCGGGAGAGGGACCGGGGAGCTGTTTTTT	CASSVGGRGTGELFF
14	TRBJ2-7	TRBV11-2	.	.	TGTGCCAGCAGCCCCCAGGCAGTTACCTACGAGCAGTACTTC	CASSPQAVTYEQYF
14	TRBJ2-1	TRBV7-2	.	.	TGTGCCAGCAGCCCAGAGGGGAACAGTAATGAGCAGTTCTTC	CASSPEGNSNEQFF
14	TRBJ1-5	TRBV5-1	.	few	TGCGCCAGCAGCTTTACAGGACTGGGTCAGCCCCAGCATTTT	CASSFTGLGQPQHF
17	TRBJ1-3	TRBV9	.	.	TGTGCCAGCAGCCCCCATCCCACCCAGGGGACTGGAAACACCATATATTTT	CASSPHPTQGTGNTIYF
12	TRBJ1-1	TRBV30	.	medium-sized	TGTGCCTGGAGTCTCCCTAACACTGAAGCTTTCTTT	CAWSLPNTEAFF
14	TRBJ1-1	TRBV28	.	few	TGTGCCAGCAGTCTAGCAGACGGGAACACTGAAGCTTTCTTT	CASSLADGNTEAFF
13	TRBJ2-1	TRBV6-5	.	.	TGTGCCAGCAGTTACGCTTCGGCAACCCAGCAGTTCTTC	CASSYASATQQFF
15	TRBJ2-5	TRBV7-2	TRBD1	few	TGTGCCAGCAGCACACAGGGGGCTACTAGGGAGACCCAGTACTTC	CASSTQGATRETQYF
14	TRBJ2-7	TRBV27	TRBD1	few	TGTGCCAGCAGTCACCGGGACAGGGGTTCCGAGCAGTACTTC	CASSHRDRGSEQYF
16	TRBJ2-3	TRBV11-2	.	few	TGTGCCAGCAGCTTAGGTACAGGGCCAAGCACAGATACGCAGTATTTT	CASSLGTGPSTDTQYF
14	TRBJ1-1	TRBV6-5	.	.	TGTGCCAGCAGTTCGCCCGGGGGGAACACTGAAGCTTTCTTT	CASSSPGGNTEAFF
11	TRBJ2-5	TRBV20-1	.	few	TGCAGTGCTAGCAGGGCCGAGACCCAGTACTTC	CSASRAETQYF
14	TRBJ1-6	TRBV7-2	TRBD1	few	TGTGCCAGCAGCTTACAGGGACAGGGAGCACCCCTCCACTTT	CASSLQGQGAPLHF
14	TRBJ1-6	TRBV6-5	TRBD1	.	TGTGCCAGCAGTCGGACAGGCTATAATTCACCCCTCCACTTT	CASSRTGYNSPLHF
20	TRBJ2-3	TRBV15	TRBD2	.	TGTGCCACCAGCAGTTGGACAAGGTATTCTAGCGGGAGGTCCGCAGATACGCAGTATTTT	CATSSWTRYSSGRSADTQYF
14	TRBJ1-4	TRBV7-9	.	many	TGTGCCAGCAGCTTCAAGGGTGTCTGGGAAAAACTGTTTTTT	CASSFKGVWEKLFF
15	TRBJ2-7	TRBV30	.	.	TGTGCCTGGAGTGTAGGTCAGGGTGTGGTTTACGAGCAGTACTTC	CAWSVGQGVVYEQYF
14	TRBJ2-5	TRBV19	.	.	TGTGCCAGTAGTAACTCGGCGGGCCAAGAGACCCAGTACTTC	CASSNSAGQETQYF
13	TRBJ2-4	TRBV14	.	many	TGTGCCAGCAGCCAAGATAACAAAAACATTCAGTACTTC	CASSQDNKNIQYF
15	TRBJ1-2	TRBV27	.	few	TGTGCCAGCAGTTTTTCGCTCAGAGCTAACTATGGCTACACCTTC	CASSFSLRANYGYTF
14	TRBJ2-1	TRBV2	TRBD2	many	TGTGCCAGCAGTCTTAGCGGGACGGGTTGGGAGCAGTTCTTC	CASSLSGTGWEQFF
14	TRBJ1-2	TRBV7-2	.	.	TGTGCCAGCAGCTTCGTCGGCAGAATTTATGGCTACACCTTC	CASSFVGRIYGYTF
13	TRBJ2-7	TRBV4-1	.	.	TGCGCCAGCAGCCACCCCGATAGGGTGGAGCAGTACTTC	CASSHPDRVEQYF
15	TRBJ2-3	TRBV7-6	TRBD2	.	TGTGCCAGCCGGAGCTATAGCGGGAGCACAGATACGCAGTATTTT	CASRSYSGSTDTQYF
16	TRBJ1-5	TRBV18	.	few	TGTGCCAGCTCACCATACTCCGGGACAACCAAAGGGCCCCAGCATTTT	CASSPYSGTTKGPQHF
15	TRBJ2-1	TRBV6-5	TRBD1	once	TGTGCCAGCAGTGCGGGGACAGGGGGTCGGGATGAGCAGTTCTTC	CASSAGTGGRDEQFF
13	TRBJ1-2	TRBV28	.	.	TGTGCCAGCAGTTTAGCGGACCGGAGAGGTGGGACCTTC	CASSLADRRGGTF